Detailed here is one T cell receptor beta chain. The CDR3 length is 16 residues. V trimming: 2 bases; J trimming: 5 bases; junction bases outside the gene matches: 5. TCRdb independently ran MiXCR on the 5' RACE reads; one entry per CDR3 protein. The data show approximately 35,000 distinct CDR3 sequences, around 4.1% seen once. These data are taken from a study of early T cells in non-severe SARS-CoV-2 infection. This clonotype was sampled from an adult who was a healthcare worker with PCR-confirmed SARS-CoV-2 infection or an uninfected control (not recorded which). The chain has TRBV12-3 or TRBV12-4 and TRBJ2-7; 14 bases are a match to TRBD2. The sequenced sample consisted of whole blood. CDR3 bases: TGTGCCAGCAGTTTAAGGGGACTAGCGGGAGTAAACGAGCAGTACTTC. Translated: CASSLRGLAGVNEQYF.